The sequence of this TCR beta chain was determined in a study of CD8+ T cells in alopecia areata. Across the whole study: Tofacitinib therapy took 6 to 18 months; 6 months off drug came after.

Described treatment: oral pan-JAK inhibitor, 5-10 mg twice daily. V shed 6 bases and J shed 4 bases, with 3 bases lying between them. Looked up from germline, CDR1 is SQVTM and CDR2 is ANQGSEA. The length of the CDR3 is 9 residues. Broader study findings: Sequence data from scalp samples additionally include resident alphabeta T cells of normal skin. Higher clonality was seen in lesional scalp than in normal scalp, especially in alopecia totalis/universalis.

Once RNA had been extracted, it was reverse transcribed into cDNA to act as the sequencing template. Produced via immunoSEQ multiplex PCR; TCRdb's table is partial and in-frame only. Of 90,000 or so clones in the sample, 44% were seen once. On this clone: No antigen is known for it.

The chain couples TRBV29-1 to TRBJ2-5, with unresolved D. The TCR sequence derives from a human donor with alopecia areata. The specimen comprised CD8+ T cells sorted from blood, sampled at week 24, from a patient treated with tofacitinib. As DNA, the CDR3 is TGCAGCGTGCGAGAGACCCAGTACTTC. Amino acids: CSVRETQYF.